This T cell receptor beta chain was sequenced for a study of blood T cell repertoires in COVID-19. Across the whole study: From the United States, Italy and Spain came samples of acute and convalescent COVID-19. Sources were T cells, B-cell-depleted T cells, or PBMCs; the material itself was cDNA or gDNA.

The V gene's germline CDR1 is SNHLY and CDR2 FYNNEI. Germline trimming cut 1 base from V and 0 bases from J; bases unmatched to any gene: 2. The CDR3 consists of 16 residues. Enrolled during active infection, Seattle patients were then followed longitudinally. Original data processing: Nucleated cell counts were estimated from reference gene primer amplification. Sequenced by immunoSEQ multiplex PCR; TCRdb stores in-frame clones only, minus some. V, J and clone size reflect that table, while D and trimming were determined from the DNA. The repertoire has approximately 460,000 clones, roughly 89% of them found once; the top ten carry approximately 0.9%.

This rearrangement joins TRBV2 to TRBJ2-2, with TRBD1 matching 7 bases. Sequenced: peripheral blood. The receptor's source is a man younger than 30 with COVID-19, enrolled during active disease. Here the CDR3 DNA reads TGTGCCAGCAGTGAAGAGGGACAGACGAACACCGGGGAGCTGTTTTTT. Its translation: CASSEEGQTNTGELFF. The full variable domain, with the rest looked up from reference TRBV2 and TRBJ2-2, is EPEVTQTPSHQVTQMGQEVILRCVPISNHLYFYWYRQILGQKVEFLVSFYNNEISEKSEIFDDQFSVERPDGSNFTLKIRSTKLEDSAMYFCASSEEGQTNTGELFFGEGSRLTVL.